Listed here is a single T cell receptor (beta chain). These data originate in a study of blood T cell repertoires in COVID-19. Study summary: T cells, B-cell-depleted T cells, or PBMCs provided the cDNA or gDNA that served as material.

Trimming removed 3 bases from V and 2 bases from J; junction bases left unmatched: 4. This CDR3 is 16 amino acids long. Germline assignment: CDR1 MGHDK and CDR2 SYGVNS. Source study methods: Estimates of nucleated cell counts were drawn from the amplification of reference gene primers. Only in-frame clones appear in the TCRdb table, and some are missing; sequencing was by immunoSEQ multiplex PCR. V, J and clone size are those of that table, while D and trimming were read from the DNA. Of nearly 100,000 clones in the sample, approximately 80% are singletons; the top ten hold about 10%. The sequenced material came from peripheral blood. The receptor's source is a man between 65 and 85 years old with acute or convalescent COVID-19. The chain employs TRBV25-1 and TRBJ2-3, with TRBD1 matching 11 bases. The CDR3 here is CASSDWGQGVTDTQYF. CDR3 nucleotide sequence: TGTGCCAGCAGTGACTGGGGACAGGGGGTCACAGATACGCAGTATTTT. The variable domain in full, with the rest retrieved from reference TRBV25-1 and TRBJ2-3, is EADIYQTPRYLVIGTGKKITLECSQTMGHDKMYWYQQDPGMELHLIHYSYGVNSTEKGDLSSESTVSRIRTEHFPLTLESARPSHTSQYLCASSDWGQGVTDTQYFGPGTRLTVL.